The 8 T cell receptor beta chains below come from one sample, sequenced in a study of shared clonotypes between healthy human individuals. Repertoires were generated with immunoSEQ multiplex PCR, while TCRdb's copy carries only in-frame clones and drops some. This sample has about 680,000 clones; around 67% occur once, and the top ten carry approximately 1.6%. The sample was memory CD4+ T cells sorted from blood. The subset denotes: CD45RA-negative fraction. The receptors derive from a woman aged 25 to 45 in good health.

This chain uses TRBV28 with TRBJ2-7; 11 positions agree with TRBD1. J gave up 5 bases and V 3 bases, and 3 bases lay outside the gene matches. CDR1 and CDR2 (germline): MDHEN, SYDVKM. The CDR3 has 14 residues. The CDR3 spells CASSFRGQGDEQYF. CDR3 sequence (DNA): TGTGCCAGCAGTTTCAGGGGACAGGGGGACGAGCAGTACTTC.

The gene calls are TRBV27 and TRBJ2-7; 12 nucleotides match TRBD2. Unmatched junction bases numbered 4, after V lost 7 bases and J lost 0 bases. CDR3 length: 15 amino acids. CDR1 and CDR2 (germline): MNHEY, SMNVEV (reference sequence). The CDR3 loop reads CASTQLAGGSYEQYF. The CDR3 DNA follows: TGTGCCAGCACCCAACTAGCGGGAGGCTCCTACGAGCAGTACTTC.

V is TRBV7-9 and J is TRBJ2-7, with 9 bases aligning to TRBD1. This CDR3 contains 13 residues. The V gene end was trimmed by 3 bases and the J gene end by 7 bases; junction bases not matched to a gene: 4. Germline assignment: CDR1 SEHNR and CDR2 FQNEAQ (reference sequence). The DNA for the CDR3 is TGTGCCAGCAGCTTCACAGGGGGCTGGGAGCAGTACTTC. This sequence encodes CASSFTGGWEQYF.

This rearrangement joins TRBV19 to TRBJ2-7; D could derive from TRBD1 or TRBD2 (5 bases each). Trimming stripped 4 bases from V and 0 bases from J, with 19 bases between. The CDR3 runs to 17 residues. Germline V gene data show CDR1 as LNHDA and CDR2 as SQIVND (reference sequence). CDR3: CASSTTFWDVSSYEQYF. CDR3 in DNA: TGTGCCAGTAGTACCACCTTTTGGGACGTTAGCTCCTACGAGCAGTACTTC.

The chain links TRBV4-2 to TRBJ2-7, with 10 bases identical to TRBD2. The germline V gene encodes CDR1 LGHNA and CDR2 YNFKEQ. This CDR3 has 15 amino acids. V trimming: 5 bases; J trimming: 6 bases; junction bases outside the gene matches: 10. The CDR3 coding sequence is TGTGCCAGCAGCTCTACGACTAGCGGGTTCTCCGAGCAGTACTTC. It is translated as CASSSTTSGFSEQYF.

The gene calls are TRBV29-1 and TRBJ2-2; 9 bases match TRBD2. V trimming: 6 bases; J trimming: 3 bases; junction bases outside the gene matches: 11. This CDR3 has 16 residues. Germline CDR1 and CDR2: SQVTM and ANQGSEA. For the CDR3, the DNA is TGCAGCGTGACGAATACACTAGCGGGCGACACCGGGGAGCTGTTTTTT. The encoded protein is CSVTNTLAGDTGELFF.

The J gene is TRBJ2-7, the V gene TRBV7-2, with D maybe TRBD2 (6 bases). Germline CDR1 is SGHTA and CDR2 is FQGNSA. The V gene lost 5 bases and the J gene lost 4 bases, with 15 bases spanning the gap. This CDR3 spans 14 amino acids. The CDR3 bases are TGTGCCAGCAGCCGAACAGCGGGCCGGTACGAGCAGTACTTC. Translating gives CASSRTAGRYEQYF. The full variable domain, its missing parts supplied by reference TRBV7-2 and TRBJ2-7, is GAGVSQSPSNKVTEKGKDVELRCDPISGHTALYWYRQSLGQGLEFLIYFQGNSAPDKSGLPSDRFSAERTGGSVSTLTIQRTQQEDSAVYLCASSRTAGRYEQYFGPGTRLTVT.

The rearrangement joins TRBV2 to TRBJ2-2; the D gene is possibly TRBD2 (5 bases). V was pared by 8 bases and J by 3 bases, with 13 bases between. The CDR3 has 14 residues. Germline V CDR1 and CDR2: SNHLY, FYNNEI. CDR3 DNA: TGTGCCAGCGAGTGGGAGACTCACACCGGGGAGCTGTTTTTT. This sequence encodes CASEWETHTGELFF.